These 15 T cell receptor beta chains share one sample of origin, sequenced in a study of neurological immune-mediated disorders. TCRdb called the 5' RACE reads again in MiXCR, with one record for every CDR3 protein. The sample has tens of thousands of distinct CDR3 sequences; over 5% are singletons. The source material was PBMCs. The receptors derive from a human donor with multiple sclerosis. The donor label of this sample is uncertain.

This clonotype has a count of ten or more. The chain uses TRBV20-1 and TRBJ2-3; perhaps TRBD1 as D (7 bases). The V and J ends lost 6 bases and 2 bases respectively, with 21 bases between them. Per the germline V gene, CDR1 is DFQATT and CDR2 is SNEGSKA (reference sequence). CDR3 length: 16 amino acids. CDR3 sequence: CSATPFRQGLTDTQYF. Here the CDR3 DNA reads TGCAGTGCAACGCCGTTCAGACAGGGACTCACAGATACGCAGTATTTT.

V and J are TRBV20-1 and TRBJ2-2; TRBD1 matches 12 bases. V lost 6 bases, J lost 3 bases, and 5 bases stayed unmatched. This CDR3 has 15 amino acids. The germline V gene has CDR1 DFQATT and CDR2 SNEGSKA (reference sequence). The CDR3 nucleotides read TGCAGTGCCCCGGGACAGGGGGCGGACACCGGGGAGCTGTTTTTT. The encoded protein is CSAPGQGADTGELFF.

J is TRBJ1-1 and V is TRBV5-1, with D hard to call. CDR1 is SGHRS and CDR2 is YFSETQ in the germline V gene. The V and J ends lost 0 bases and 0 bases respectively, with 6 bases between them. The CDR3 is 14 residues long. This chain's CDR3 is CASSLVQLNTEAFF. The CDR3 bases are TGCGCCAGCAGCTTGGTACAGTTGAACACTGAAGCTTTCTTT.

In its sample, this clonotype was seen many times. This chain links TRBV3-1 with TRBJ2-3, with 13 positions matching TRBD2. CDR1 and CDR2 from the germline V gene are LGHDT and YNNKEL (reference sequence). V shed 0 bases, J shed 0 bases, and the junction held 6 bases outside the gene matches. The CDR3 runs to 19 residues. Written as DNA, the CDR3 is TGTGCCAGCAGCCAAGATAGAACTAGCGGGGGGGGTAGCACAGATACGCAGTATTTT. This translates into CASSQDRTSGGGSTDTQYF.

At least ten counts were recorded for this clonotype. This sequence joins TRBV2 and TRBJ1-2; D gene unclear. CDR3 length: 14 residues. Germline V CDR1 and CDR2: SNHLY, FYNNEI. Trimming pared 3 bases from V and 4 bases from J, leaving 12 bases between. The CDR3 coding sequence is TGTGCCAGCAGTGACGCGGCAGTCCGCTATGGCTACACCTTC. Translated, it gives CASSDAAVRYGYTF.

This clonotype was recorded at least ten times. Here the CDR3 reads CASLPGGGNTEAFF. As DNA, the CDR3 is TGCGCCAGCCTCCCGGGTGGTGGGAACACTGAAGCTTTCTTT. This chain connects TRBV5-1 to TRBJ1-1; D is unresolved. Germline V gene sequence: CDR1 SGHRS, CDR2 YFSETQ. Trimming left V 7 bases short and J 1 base short, with 14 bases between. This CDR3 region has 14 residues.

This clonotype showed up many times. The CDR3 DNA sequence: TGCAGTGGGACTAGCGGCACAGATACGCAGTATTTT. Its protein product is CSGTSGTDTQYF. The rearrangement links TRBV20-1 to TRBJ2-3; 9 bases are a match to TRBD2. Germline V gives CDR1 DFQATT, CDR2 SNEGSKA (reference sequence). Unmatched junction bases numbered 0, after V lost 7 bases and J lost 1 base. The CDR3 is 12 residues long.

The sample holds many counts of this clonotype. The V call is TRBV29-1, the J call TRBJ2-2; 9 bases are shared with TRBD1. The CDR3 length is 13 residues. V lost 7 bases, J lost 5 bases, and 5 bases stayed unmatched. CDR1 SQVTM and CDR2 ANQGSEA come from the germline V gene. The CDR3 sequence is CSANRGRTGELFF. CDR3 bases: TGCAGCGCTAACAGGGGGCGGACCGGGGAGCTGTTTTTT.

This clonotype was observed at least ten times. This rearrangement joins TRBV20-1 to TRBJ2-7, with D uncertain. V was trimmed by 0 bases and J by 0 bases, leaving 12 bases between them. The CDR3 has 15 residues. CDR1 is DFQATT and CDR2 is SNEGSKA in the germline V gene (reference sequence). DNA of the CDR3: TGCAGTGCTAGAGATGGCCCCACCGTCTCCTACGAGCAGTACTTC. It translates to CSARDGPTVSYEQYF.

This clonotype was seen repeatedly, ten times or more. The chain is built from TRBV7-6 and TRBJ2-1, with no clear D. The CDR3 has 13 residues. Trimming stripped 1 base from V and 8 bases from J, with 9 bases between. Germline-derived CDR1 and CDR2 are SGHVS and FNYEAQ. Here the CDR3 DNA reads TGTGCCAGCAGCTTAGGGGCCTGGGATGAGCAGTTCTTC. Translated: CASSLGAWDEQFF.

There are many counts of this clonotype. V gene TRBV3-1 combines with J gene TRBJ2-3; tentatively, D is TRBD2 (5 bases). This CDR3 has 15 amino acids. Deletions cut 1 base from V and 2 bases from J, with 10 bases between. Looked up from germline, CDR1 is LGHDT and CDR2 is YNNKEL (reference sequence). The CDR3 sequence: CASSQGTSDTDTQYF. CDR3 DNA sequence: TGTGCCAGCAGCCAAGGGACTTCCGACACAGATACGCAGTATTTT.

The gene calls are TRBV2 and TRBJ2-6; TRBD1 agrees at 7 bases. J was trimmed by 1 base and V by 5 bases; bases with no gene match: 11. CDR1 is SNHLY, CDR2 FYNNEI, per germline. The CDR3 consists of 18 residues. DNA for the CDR3: TGTGCCAGCAGTTCATTTGGACAGGTAGCGTCTGGGGCCAACGTCCTGACTTTC. It codes for CASSSFGQVASGANVLTF.

This clonotype was seen ten or more times. The V gene is TRBV5-1, the J gene TRBJ2-2; possibly TRBD1 for D (5 bases). V lost 4 bases, J lost 4 bases, and 11 bases lay in between. CDR3 length equals 14 residues. Germline lookup yields CDR1 SGHRS and CDR2 YFSETQ. The CDR3 nucleotides read TGCGCCAGCAGCCTCCGACAGACCACCGGGGAGCTGTTTTTT. As protein: CASSLRQTTGELFF.

The CDR3 is CASRRVQETQYF. CDR3 nucleotide sequence: TGTGCCAGCAGAAGGGTCCAAGAGACCCAGTACTTC. The chain has TRBV5-5 and TRBJ2-5; no definite D call. CDR3 size: 12 residues. The V and J ends lost 5 bases and 1 base respectively, with 6 bases between them. Germline assignment: CDR1 SGHKS and CDR2 YYEKEE (reference sequence).

In its sample, this clonotype was seen many times. The V gene is TRBV18, the J gene TRBJ2-6; tentative D call: TRBD1 (6 bases). In germline, CDR1 is KGHSH, CDR2 LQKENI. The CDR3 runs to 15 residues. V gave up 2 bases and J gave up 4 bases, with 9 bases separating them. The DNA for the CDR3 is TGTGCCAGCTCACCAACAGGGTCAGGGGCCAACGTCCTGACTTTC. Translation: CASSPTGSGANVLTF. The complete variable domain, with remaining parts taken from reference TRBV18 and TRBJ2-6, reads NAGVMQNPRHLVRRRGQEARLRCSPMKGHSHVYWYRQLPEEGLKFMVYLQKENIIDESGMPKERFSAEFPKEGPSILRIQQVVRGDSAAYFCASSPTGSGANVLTFGAGSRLTVL.